This TCR beta chain emerged from a study of T cell clonality in common variable immunodeficiency. Germline loops: CDR1 SGHTS, CDR2 YDEGEE. The CDR3 totals 14 residues. Overall study results and limits: Fewer deletions and N-nucleotide insertions were reportedly seen in common variable immunodeficiency TCR beta sequences.

This clone was seen ten or more times. Its antigen remains unknown. The read ends 3 residues before the CDR3 terminus; that terminus is restored from the germline J gene. CVID and control samples used equivalent genomic DNA input. This table comes from immunoSEQ multiplex PCR, and its TCRdb copy is limited to in-frame clones, with some not included. Listed for the sample are roughly 30,000 clones, none seen a single time. The specimen was peripheral blood mononuclear cells. This clonotype was sampled from a human donor with common variable immunodeficiency. V is TRBV5-8 and J is TRBJ1-1; D remains unclear. The CDR3 region is CASSPEAQRVEAFF. The part of the CDR3 DNA that was read is TGTGCCAGCAGCCCAGAGGCCCAGAGGGTGGAA. Together with reference TRBV5-8 and TRBJ1-1, the CDR3 gives the full variable domain: EAGVTQSPTHLIKTRGQQATLRCSPISGHTSVYWYQQALGLGLQFLLWYDEGEERNRGNFPPRFSGRQFPNYSSELNVNALELEDSALYLCASSPEAQRVEAFFGQGTRLTVV.